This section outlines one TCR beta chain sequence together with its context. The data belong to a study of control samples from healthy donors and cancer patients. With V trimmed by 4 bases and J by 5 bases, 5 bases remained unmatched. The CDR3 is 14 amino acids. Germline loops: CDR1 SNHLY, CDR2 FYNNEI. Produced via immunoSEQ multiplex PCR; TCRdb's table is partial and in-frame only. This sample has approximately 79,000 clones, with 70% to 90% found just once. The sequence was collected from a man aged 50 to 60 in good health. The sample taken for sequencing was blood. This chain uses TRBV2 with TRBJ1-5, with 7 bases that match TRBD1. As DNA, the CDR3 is TGTGCCAGCAGTGCCCAGACAGGGTATCAGCCCCAGCATTTT. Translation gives CASSAQTGYQPQHF.